The TCR beta chain under discussion was sequenced for a study of breast tumors, draining lymph nodes, adjacent tissues. TCRdb independently ran MiXCR on the multiplex PCR reads; one entry per CDR3 protein. This table holds 120,000 to 150,000 distinct CDR3 sequences, 32% found once. The length of the CDR3 is 14 residues. Germline CDR1 ENHRY, CDR2 SYGVKD. V shed 9 bases, J shed 7 bases, and the junction held 10 bases outside the gene matches. This clonotype was counted many times. What it binds is not known. Study observations and caveats: Luminal-like breast cancer showed significantly higher tumor–nontumor repertoire similarity than basal-like. Data fit most tumor T cells coming from lymph node, expanding in tumor.

Breast cancer patients provided tissue from their axillary draining lymph nodes. Sample: axillary lymph node tissue. The chain links TRBV10-3 to TRBJ2-7; 12 nucleotides line up with TRBD2. The source of this sequence is a female donor with breast cancer. Some clones in this sample may be carry-over from other donors' samples. CDR3 nucleotide sequence: TGTGCCATGGGGGAGGGACTAGCGGGCGAAGAGCAGTACTTC. Protein: CAMGEGLAGEEQYF.